The rows below give T cell receptor beta chains drawn from one sample of a study of blood T cell repertoires in COVID-19. Profiled with immunoSEQ multiplex PCR; TCRdb holds only in-frame clones, not every one. The table includes 200,000 to 250,000 clones, 86% detected once. Input material: PBMCs or T cells enriched from blood (not recorded which). All receptors come from a woman aged 50 to 60 in a cohort exposed to, infected with or recovered from COVID-19 (not recorded which). The CDR3 runs from the conserved cysteine through the conserved F or W. The order of the fields is J gene, D gene, clone size, V gene, CDR3 DNA, CDR3 protein. D genes are given only for firm matches. Rows give clone size only sometimes, using once, few, many, or a class for an expanded clone.

J: TRBJ2-1; D: TRBD2; size: NA; V: TRBV3-1/TRBV3-2; DNA: TGTGCCAGCAGCCAAGCTAGCGGGGCATCGAATGAGCAGTTCTTC; CDR3: CASSQASGASNEQFF
J: TRBJ2-5; D: NA; size: NA; V: TRBV10-3; DNA: TGTGCCATCAGTGAGGGGGCCGTAGAGACCCAGTACTTC; CDR3: CAISEGAVETQYF
J: TRBJ1-1; D: TRBD1; size: NA; V: TRBV9; DNA: TGTGCCAGCAGCGTAGGGACAGGGGGCGAAGCTTTCTTT; CDR3: CASSVGTGGEAFF
J: TRBJ2-3; D: NA; size: once; V: TRBV7-3; DNA: TGTGCCAGCAGCCGAACTACCTACACAGATACGCAGTATTTT; CDR3: CASSRTTYTDTQYF
J: TRBJ1-2; D: NA; size: NA; V: TRBV7-9; DNA: TGTGCCAGCAGCTTAGCCCTGACAGACCACTATGGCTACACCTTC; CDR3: CASSLALTDHYGYTF
J: TRBJ1-2; D: NA; size: NA; V: TRBV6-1; DNA: TGTGCCAGCAGTGAGGAGGGCGGCAACACCTTC; CDR3: CASSEEGGNTF
J: TRBJ2-7; D: TRBD2; size: few; V: TRBV7-9; DNA: TGTGCCAGCAGCTCGAGCGGGAGGGGGACAGGCCTATACGAGCAGTACTTC; CDR3: CASSSSGRGTGLYEQYF
J: TRBJ2-2; D: NA; size: NA; V: TRBV7-3; DNA: TGTGCCAGCAGCTTGGGGCGGACCGGGGAGCTGTTTTTT; CDR3: CASSLGRTGELFF
J: TRBJ2-3; D: TRBD1; size: NA; V: TRBV7-9; DNA: TGTGCCAGCAGTGGCCGGGACAGGGTTCAGTATTTT; CDR3: CASSGRDRVQYF
J: TRBJ1-2; D: NA; size: NA; V: TRBV3-1/TRBV3-2; DNA: TGTGCCAGCAGCCAGATGGAGGGCACCTATGGCTACACCTTC; CDR3: CASSQMEGTYGYTF
J: TRBJ1-4; D: TRBD1; size: NA; V: TRBV3-1/TRBV3-2; DNA: TGTGCCAGCAGCCAATCAGGGGGCAAGGAAAAACTGTTTTTT; CDR3: CASSQSGGKEKLFF
J: TRBJ1-6; D: NA; size: NA; V: TRBV6-2/TRBV6-3; DNA: TGTGCCAGCAGTTACTCAAATCAGCGACGGGGGAATTCACCCCTCCACTTT; CDR3: CASSYSNQRRGNSPLHF
J: TRBJ1-1; D: NA; size: NA; V: TRBV7-6; DNA: TGTGCCAGCAGCTTGGGGACCAACAGGGCAGGTTCGTCCAACACTGAAGCTTTCTTT; CDR3: CASSLGTNRAGSSNTEAFF
J: TRBJ2-6; D: TRBD1; size: once; V: TRBV7-9; DNA: TGTGCCAGCAGCACTCCGGGACAGGAAAAATCTGAGGCCAACGTCCTGACTTTC; CDR3: CASSTPGQEKSEANVLTF
J: TRBJ1-5; D: NA; size: once; V: TRBV5-6; DNA: TGTGCCAGCAGCTTGACCGGGGGGCCCCAGCATTTT; CDR3: CASSLTGGPQHF
J: TRBJ2-1; D: TRBD2; size: NA; V: TRBV5-1; DNA: TGCGCCAGCAGGAATTGGGTATCGAGCGGGGCAATCCACAATGAGCAGTTCTTC; CDR3: CASRNWVSSGAIHNEQFF
J: TRBJ1-4; D: TRBD1; size: NA; V: TRBV4-3; DNA: TGCGCCAGCAGCCAAGATCGGGGACAGGGCAGTGAAAAACTGTTTTTT; CDR3: CASSQDRGQGSEKLFF
J: TRBJ1-2; D: NA; size: once; V: TRBV4-3; DNA: TGCGCCAGCAGCCAAGATCAGGGGAGCTATGGCTACACCTTC; CDR3: CASSQDQGSYGYTF
J: TRBJ2-5; D: NA; size: NA; V: TRBV7-2; DNA: TGTGCCAGCAGCCGACAATTCCAAGAGACCCAGTACTTC; CDR3: CASSRQFQETQYF
J: TRBJ2-3; D: NA; size: NA; V: TRBV10-3; DNA: TGTGCCATCAGTGACAGGGCGAGTCAGCCCCAGTATTTT; CDR3: CAISDRASQPQYF
J: TRBJ2-7; D: TRBD2; size: NA; V: TRBV6-1; DNA: TGTGCCAGCAGTGAACTAGCGGGGGCTGACTACGAGCAGTACTTC; CDR3: CASSELAGADYEQYF
J: TRBJ1-5; D: NA; size: NA; V: TRBV18; DNA: TGTGCCAGCTCACCCACTAGTACTAGCAATCAGCCCCAGCATTTT; CDR3: CASSPTSTSNQPQHF
J: TRBJ2-7; D: NA; size: NA; V: TRBV10-2; DNA: TGCGCCAGCAGTGATCACACCCTGGAGGTCGGGCAGTACTTC; CDR3: CASSDHTLEVGQYF
J: TRBJ2-1; D: NA; size: NA; V: TRBV4-1; DNA: TGCGCCAGCAGCCACCCCCCCAGCCGGGGGTATGAGCAGTTCTTC; CDR3: CASSHPPSRGYEQFF
J: TRBJ1-2; D: TRBD1; size: NA; V: TRBV19; DNA: TGTGCCAGTAGTTCAACCCCCGGACAGGGAAGGGGCCCTCATGGCTACACCTTC; CDR3: CASSSTPGQGRGPHGYTF
J: TRBJ1-5; D: TRBD1; size: NA; V: TRBV2; DNA: TGTGCCAGCAGTGGACAGGGGCGGAGGAGCAATCAGCCCCAGCATTTT; CDR3: CASSGQGRRSNQPQHF
J: TRBJ2-5; D: TRBD1; size: NA; V: TRBV5-4; DNA: TGTGCCAGCAGCAAGGACAGGGGGGAGACCCAGTACTTC; CDR3: CASSKDRGETQYF
J: TRBJ2-7; D: NA; size: NA; V: TRBV9; DNA: TGTGCCAGCAGCGTAGATAGGGGCTACGAGCAGTACTTC; CDR3: CASSVDRGYEQYF
J: TRBJ1-1; D: NA; size: NA; V: TRBV4-3; DNA: TGCGCCAGCAGCCAAGTCGGAGCAGGGGTGTATACTGAAGCTTTCTTT; CDR3: CASSQVGAGVYTEAFF
J: TRBJ1-2; D: NA; size: NA; V: TRBV3-1/TRBV3-2; DNA: TGTGCCAGCAGCCTTGGCGGGGGGGCGACTGGCTACACCTTC; CDR3: CASSLGGGATGYTF
J: TRBJ1-2; D: TRBD1; size: NA; V: TRBV14; DNA: TGTGCCAGCAGCCAACTGTCAGGGGGCATGGGTTCTGGCTACACCTTC; CDR3: CASSQLSGGMGSGYTF
J: TRBJ1-4; D: TRBD1; size: NA; V: TRBV30; DNA: TGTGCCTGGAGCAGCCCAGGGGGGATGTGGGAAAAACTGTTTTTT; CDR3: CAWSSPGGMWEKLFF
J: TRBJ1-6; D: TRBD1; size: once; V: TRBV4-3; DNA: TGCGCCAGCAGCCGAGAGACAGGGTATAATTCACCCCTCCACTTT; CDR3: CASSRETGYNSPLHF
J: TRBJ1-2; D: NA; size: NA; V: TRBV10-2; DNA: TGCGCCAGCAGTGAGGGCGGACGCGGGGGCTACACCTTC; CDR3: CASSEGGRGGYTF
J: TRBJ1-3; D: TRBD1; size: NA; V: TRBV29-1; DNA: TGCAGCGTCGCCGGGACAGCCTTCTCTGGAAACACCATATATTTT; CDR3: CSVAGTAFSGNTIYF
J: TRBJ2-1; D: TRBD2; size: once; V: TRBV27; DNA: TGTGCCAGTACCCCACTAGCGGGGGCCGGATTAAACGGGAATGAGCAGTTCTTC; CDR3: CASTPLAGAGLNGNEQFF
J: TRBJ1-4; D: NA; size: NA; V: TRBV6-2/TRBV6-3; DNA: TGTGCCAGCAGTTACGGCGGGGCAGAAGGAGAAAAACTGTTTTTT; CDR3: CASSYGGAEGEKLFF
J: TRBJ2-7; D: NA; size: NA; V: TRBV7-2; DNA: TGTGCCAGCAGCTTACCCGGTTACGAGCAGTACTTC; CDR3: CASSLPGYEQYF
J: TRBJ2-7; D: TRBD1; size: NA; V: TRBV29-1; DNA: TGCAGCGCCGCTCCGGGACAGGGAAATTTCGAGCAGTACTTC; CDR3: CSAAPGQGNFEQYF
J: TRBJ2-3; D: NA; size: once; V: TRBV6-2/TRBV6-3; DNA: TGTGCCAGCAGCGAGAACAGGGTTGGCGCAGATACGCAGTATTTT; CDR3: CASSENRVGADTQYF
J: TRBJ1-2; D: TRBD1; size: NA; V: TRBV18; DNA: TGTGCCAGCTCGCCCAGTGGTACCGGGACAGGGTACGGCTACACCTTC; CDR3: CASSPSGTGTGYGYTF
J: TRBJ2-7; D: TRBD1; size: NA; V: TRBV28; DNA: TGTGCCAGCACAAAAGTAGGACAGGGCTACGAGCAGTACTTC; CDR3: CASTKVGQGYEQYF
J: TRBJ1-2; D: NA; size: NA; V: TRBV4-3; DNA: TGCGCCAGCAGCCAAGACAGGGGTACGAATGGCTACACCTTC; CDR3: CASSQDRGTNGYTF
J: TRBJ1-6; D: TRBD1; size: NA; V: TRBV7-2; DNA: TGTGCCAGCAGCTTAGAGGGACAGAGAAATTCACCCCTCCACTTT; CDR3: CASSLEGQRNSPLHF
J: TRBJ2-2; D: NA; size: NA; V: TRBV11-2; DNA: TGTGCCGGACTCGATTACTTAGGGGGTCGGAGCACCGGGGAGCTGTTTTTT; CDR3: CAGLDYLGGRSTGELFF
J: TRBJ1-2; D: NA; size: NA; V: TRBV19; DNA: TGTGCCAGTAGTATAGGCAGATCCTCCTATGGCTACACCTTC; CDR3: CASSIGRSSYGYTF
J: TRBJ1-4; D: TRBD1; size: NA; V: TRBV5-5; DNA: TGTGCCAGCAGCCAAACTGGACAGGCGAAAAAACTGTTTTTT; CDR3: CASSQTGQAKKLFF
J: TRBJ1-3; D: TRBD1; size: few; V: TRBV30; DNA: TGTGCCTGGAGTGTTCTCTGGGACAGGGGTGGAAACACCATATATTTT; CDR3: CAWSVLWDRGGNTIYF
J: TRBJ2-2; D: TRBD1; size: once; V: TRBV11-1; DNA: TGTGCCAGCAGCTTAGAACAGGGGGCCGGCACCGGGGAGCTGTTTTTT; CDR3: CASSLEQGAGTGELFF
J: TRBJ2-1; D: TRBD1; size: NA; V: TRBV5-1; DNA: TGCGCCAGCAGTCCGGCAGGGGGATACTACAATGAGCAGTTCTTC; CDR3: CASSPAGGYYNEQFF
J: TRBJ1-2; D: NA; size: NA; V: TRBV21-1; DNA: TGTGCCGTTCCTGGGGGAGGTGGCTACACCTTC; CDR3: CAVPGGGGYTF